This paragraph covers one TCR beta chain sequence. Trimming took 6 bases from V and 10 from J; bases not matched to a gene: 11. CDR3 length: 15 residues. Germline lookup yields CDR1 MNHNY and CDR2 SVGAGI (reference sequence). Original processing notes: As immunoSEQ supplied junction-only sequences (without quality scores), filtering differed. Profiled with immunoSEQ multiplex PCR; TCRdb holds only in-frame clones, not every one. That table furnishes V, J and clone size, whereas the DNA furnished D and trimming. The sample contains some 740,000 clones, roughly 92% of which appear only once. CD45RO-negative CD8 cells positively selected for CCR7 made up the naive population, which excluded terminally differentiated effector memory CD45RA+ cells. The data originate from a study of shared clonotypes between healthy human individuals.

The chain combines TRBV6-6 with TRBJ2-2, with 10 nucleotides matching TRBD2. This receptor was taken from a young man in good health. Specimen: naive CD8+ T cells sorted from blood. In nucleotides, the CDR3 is TGTGCCAGCAGCCCAGGGGGAGCGGGAGGGGTGGAGCTGTTTTTT. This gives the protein CASSPGGAGGVELFF.